The entry below gives a single TCR beta chain sequence along with its context. Its antigen remains unknown. This sample is drawn from a study of blood T cells in healthy people across ages. Study findings and constraints: TCR beta diversity, measured per million T cells, fell in a roughly linear way with age.

Primers used in a second PCR of roughly 6 to 11 cycles were a sample-barcoded 5' primer and a J-beta primer mix. MiXCR was run by TCRdb on the 5' RACE reads, yielding one entry per CDR3 protein. This sample has about 2 million distinct CDR3 sequences, with 40% to 55% found just once. CDR3 length: 15 residues. V dropped 7 bases and J dropped 4 bases, with 17 bases sitting between them. From germline, CDR1 is MNHEY and CDR2 SMNVEV (reference sequence). The source material was blood. The sequence came from a woman between 35 and 50 years old in good health. V and J are TRBV27 and TRBJ2-1; TRBD2 might be the D (7 bases). The CDR3 DNA is TGTGCCAGCAAATCCCCGAGGGGGGGGTACAATGAGCAGTTCTTC. Amino acids: CASKSPRGGYNEQFF.